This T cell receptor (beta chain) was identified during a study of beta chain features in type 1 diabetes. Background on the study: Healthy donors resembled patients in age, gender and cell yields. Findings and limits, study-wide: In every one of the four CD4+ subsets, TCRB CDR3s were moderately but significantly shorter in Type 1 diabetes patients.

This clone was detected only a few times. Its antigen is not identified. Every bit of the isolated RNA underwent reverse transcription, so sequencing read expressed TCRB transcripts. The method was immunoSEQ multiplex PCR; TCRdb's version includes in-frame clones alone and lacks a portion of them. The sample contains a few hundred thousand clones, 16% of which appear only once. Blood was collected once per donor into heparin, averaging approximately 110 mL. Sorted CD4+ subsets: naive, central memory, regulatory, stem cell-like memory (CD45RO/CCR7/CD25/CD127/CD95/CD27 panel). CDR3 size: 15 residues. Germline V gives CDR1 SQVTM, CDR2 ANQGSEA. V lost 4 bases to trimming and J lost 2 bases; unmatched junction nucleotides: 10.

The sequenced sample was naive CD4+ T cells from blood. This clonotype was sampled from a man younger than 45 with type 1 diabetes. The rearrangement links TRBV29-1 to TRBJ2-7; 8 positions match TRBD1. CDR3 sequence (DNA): TGCAGCGTTGTTCTCTCGGGGACAGGAGCCTACGAGCAGTACTTC. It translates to CSVVLSGTGAYEQYF.